Listed here are 19 T cell receptor beta chains from one sample, sequenced in a study of neurological immune-mediated disorders. The time point here: longitudinal time-point 3. TCRdb re-called the 5' RACE reads with MiXCR, one entry per CDR3 protein. The sample contains tens of thousands of distinct CDR3 sequences, 7% to 9% of which appear only once. Material: PBMCs. The receptor source for this set is a woman between 40 and 50 years old in good health.

The table lists this clonotype with many counts. The CDR3 loop reads CASSPTNYGYTF. CDR3 DNA sequence: TGTGCCAGCAGCCCGACTAACTATGGCTACACCTTC. The rearrangement links TRBV5-5 to TRBJ1-2; D remains ambiguous. Looked up from germline, CDR1 is SGHKS and CDR2 is YYEKEE (reference sequence). V was clipped by 4 bases and J by 0 bases, with 4 bases between them. CDR3 size: 12 residues.

This clonotype turned up a few times. The V call is TRBV5-6, the J call TRBJ1-6; weak D call: TRBD1 (5 bases). Deletions cut 1 base from V and 8 bases from J, with 10 bases between. Germline-derived CDR1 and CDR2 are SGHDT and YYEEEE. This CDR3 is built from 14 residues. The CDR3 DNA is TGTGCCAGCAGCTTGCCAGGGATGGATTCACCCCTCCACTTT. Its translation is CASSLPGMDSPLHF.

In its sample, this clonotype was seen many times. The chain joins TRBV27 to TRBJ2-5; tentatively, D is TRBD2 (7 bases). The CDR3 is made up of 14 amino acids. Germline CDR1 and CDR2: MNHEY and SMNVEV (reference sequence). Trimming pared 2 bases from V and 5 bases from J, leaving 12 bases between. CDR3 bases: TGTGCCAGCAGTTTAACGGGGGGCGGGGAGACCCAGTACTTC. It yields the protein CASSLTGGGETQYF.

This clonotype was found many times. V gene TRBV13 combines with J gene TRBJ1-1, with TRBD1 matching 7 bases. The trim removed 5 bases at V and 8 bases at J, leaving 14 bases unmatched. This CDR3 comprises 15 residues. From germline, CDR1 is PRHDT and CDR2 FYEKMQ (reference sequence). Here the CDR3 DNA reads TGTGCCAGCAGCCAACGAAGGCCCCGGGACAGCGAAGCTTTCTTT. Amino acid sequence: CASSQRRPRDSEAFF. Based on the CDR3 plus reference TRBV13 and TRBJ1-1, the full variable domain is AAGVIQSPRHLIKEKRETATLKCYPIPRHDTVYWYQQGPGQDPQFLISFYEKMQSDKGSIPDRFSAQQFSDYHSELNMSSLELGDSALYFCASSQRRPRDSEAFFGQGTRLTVV.

This clonotype was seen ten or more times. The chain uses TRBV7-3 and TRBJ1-1; 8 nucleotides agree with TRBD1. Germline CDR1 and CDR2: SGHTA and FQGTGA. Germline trimming cut 2 bases from V and 8 bases from J; bases unmatched to any gene: 4. The CDR3 spans 13 residues. For the CDR3, the DNA is TGTGCCAGCAGCTTAGACCGGGACAGGGAAGCTTTCTTT. This sequence encodes CASSLDRDREAFF. The complete variable domain, with remaining parts taken from reference TRBV7-3 and TRBJ1-1, reads GAGVSQTPSNKVTEKGKYVELRCDPISGHTALYWYRQSLGQGPEFLIYFQGTGAADDSGLPNDRFFAVRPEGSVSTLKIQRTERGDSAVYLCASSLDRDREAFFGQGTRLTVV.

This clonotype was found many times. The chain joins TRBV7-3 to TRBJ2-1; D gene unclear. CDR1 and CDR2 from the germline V gene are SGHTA and FQGTGA. V was clipped by 1 base and J by 9 bases, with 10 bases between them. The CDR3 is made up of 13 amino acids. The CDR3 loop is CASSLSTRSEQFF. CDR3 in DNA: TGTGCCAGCAGCTTAAGCACAAGGAGTGAGCAGTTCTTC.

This clonotype has a count of ten or more. This chain links TRBV5-1 with TRBJ2-6, with D possibly matching TRBD1 (6 bases). CDR1 is SGHRS and CDR2 is YFSETQ in the germline V gene. The CDR3 runs 16 residues. V was trimmed by 5 bases and J by 0 bases, leaving 12 bases between them. The CDR3 region is CASSATGNSGANVLTF. In DNA form, the CDR3 reads TGCGCCAGCAGTGCTACAGGGAACTCTGGGGCCAACGTCCTGACTTTC. Combining the CDR3 with reference TRBV5-1 and TRBJ2-6 gives the whole variable domain KAGVTQTPRYLIKTRGQQVTLSCSPISGHRSVSWYQQTPGQGLQFLFEYFSETQRNKGNFPGRFSGRQFSNSRSEMNVSTLELGDSALYLCASSATGNSGANVLTFGAGSRLTVL.

This clonotype was counted ten times or more. The chain uses TRBV7-3 and TRBJ2-3, with D maybe TRBD2 (6 bases). The germline CDR1 and CDR2 sequences are SGHTA and FQGTGA. The CDR3 length is 13 residues. The V gene lost 2 bases and the J gene lost 5 bases, with 8 bases spanning the gap. This CDR3 is CASSLQAGDTQYF. The CDR3 nucleotides are TGTGCCAGCAGCTTACAAGCGGGAGATACGCAGTATTTT.

As to this clonotype: A junction end diverges from the germline sequence, so it may reflect a read error. The gene calls are TRBV5-1 and TRBJ2-3; 9 nucleotides match TRBD1. The germline V gene encodes CDR1 SGHRS and CDR2 YFSETQ. The CDR3 sequence is 14 residues long. CDR3 in DNA: TGCACCAGCAGTACAACAGGGGGCTCGGATACGCAGTATTTT. It translates to CTSSTTGGSDTQYF.

This clonotype was observed at least ten times. The genes are TRBV5-1 and TRBJ2-6, with D unclear. The V gene's germline CDR1 is SGHRS and CDR2 YFSETQ. This CDR3 spans 15 amino acids. Trimming left V 0 bases short and J 5 bases short, with 9 bases between. The CDR3 DNA reads as TGCGCCAGCAGCTTGGAATTACCCAGGGCCAACGTCCTGACTTTC. It yields the protein CASSLELPRANVLTF.

The sample holds many counts of this clonotype. V and J are TRBV9 and TRBJ2-1; tentative D call: TRBD2 (7 bases). V was trimmed by 0 bases and J by 0 bases, leaving 16 bases between them. The CDR3 has 18 amino acids. CDR1 SGDLS and CDR2 YYNGEE come from the germline V gene. Here the CDR3 DNA reads TGTGCCAGCAGCGTAGGCGGGGGACACCAAACCTCCTACAATGAGCAGTTCTTC. Translating it yields CASSVGGGHQTSYNEQFF.

This chain joins TRBV6-4 and TRBJ2-1; D unresolved. In germline, CDR1 is MRHNA, CDR2 SNTAGT. With 10 bases removed from V and 3 bases from J, the gap between germline ends came to 4 bases. There are 10 residues in the CDR3. The CDR3 loop reads CATYYNEQFF. The CDR3 nucleotides are TGTGCCACCTACTACAATGAGCAGTTCTTC.

Regarding this clonotype: This sequence may be a read error, since a much larger clone differs from it by one base. This chain joins TRBV4-3 and TRBJ1-5; D is ambiguous. CDR1 LGHNA and CDR2 YSLEER come from the germline V gene. The CDR3 is 12 residues long. V was trimmed by 3 bases and J by 7 bases, leaving 7 bases between them. CDR3 region: CASSQEGQPQHF. CDR3 in DNA: TGCGCCAGCAGCCAGGAAGGCCAGCCCCAGCATTTT.

The sample holds many counts of this clonotype. V usage is TRBV20-1 and J usage is TRBJ2-7; a possible D gene is TRBD1 (5 bases). The V end was cut by 6 bases, the J end by 2 bases, with 14 bases between. Per the germline V gene, CDR1 is DFQATT and CDR2 is SNEGSKA (reference sequence). The CDR3 is 13 residues long. Written as DNA, the CDR3 is TGCAGTGCAAATGGACACTCAGCCTACGAGCAGTACTTC. Amino acid sequence: CSANGHSAYEQYF.

The sample holds many counts of this clonotype. This sequence joins TRBV7-2 and TRBJ1-5, with TRBD1 as a possible D gene (6 bases). This CDR3 contains 16 residues. CDR1 SGHTA and CDR2 FQGNSA come from the germline V gene. V gave up 3 bases and J gave up 5 bases, with 17 bases separating them. In nucleotides, the CDR3 is TGTGCCAGCAGCTTTGGGGGGGCAGGGCCGCATCAGCCCCAGCATTTT. Its protein product is CASSFGGAGPHQPQHF. The complete variable domain, with remaining parts taken from reference TRBV7-2 and TRBJ1-5, reads GAGVSQSPSNKVTEKGKDVELRCDPISGHTALYWYRQSLGQGLEFLIYFQGNSAPDKSGLPSDRFSAERTGGSVSTLTIQRTQQEDSAVYLCASSFGGAGPHQPQHFGDGTRLSIL.

This clonotype was detected a few times. The gene calls are TRBV5-1 and TRBJ2-1; the D call may be TRBD1 or TRBD2 (5 bases each). The germline gives CDR1 SGHRS, CDR2 YFSETQ. Trimming removed 2 bases from V and 0 bases from J, with 6 bases in between. The CDR3 length is 14 residues. CDR3 coding DNA: TGCGCCAGCAGCTTTGGGGGCTCCTACAATGAGCAGTTCTTC. Translation gives CASSFGGSYNEQFF.

The V gene is TRBV18, the J gene TRBJ2-2, with 9 bases lining up with TRBD2. This CDR3 has 17 residues. In germline, CDR1 is KGHSH, CDR2 LQKENI. J lost 3 bases, V lost 6 bases, and 11 bases had no gene match. CDR3 coding DNA: TGTGCCAGCTCGCCTCGTAGCGGGGGAGCGGACACCGGGGAGCTGTTTTTT. The encoded protein is CASSPRSGGADTGELFF.

The sample holds many counts of this clonotype. The gene calls are TRBV6-5 and TRBJ1-2, with a weak D call TRBD1 (5 bases). Germline assignment: CDR1 MNHEY and CDR2 SVGAGI. The CDR3 sequence is 11 residues long. With 7 bases removed from V and 4 bases from J, the gap between germline ends came to 7 bases. Here the CDR3 DNA reads TGTGCCAGCACGAGGGGCTATGGCTACACCTTC. This translates into CASTRGYGYTF.

This rearrangement joins TRBV25-1 to TRBJ2-1, with 8 bases matching TRBD2. The CDR3 sequence is 15 residues long. After removal of 4 bases from V and 4 bases from J, the junction contained 6 bases not matched to a gene. Germline loops: CDR1 MGHDK, CDR2 SYGVNS. The CDR3 DNA reads as TGTGCCAGCAGTGGGAAGCGGGGGTTATACAATGAGCAGTTCTTC. Translated: CASSGKRGLYNEQFF.